The 18 T cell receptor beta chains listed next were all sequenced from one sample in a study of cytomegalovirus exposure and HLA in healthy donors. Vbeta (60) and Jbeta (13) primers were used in the PCR. TCRdb's copy holds only in-frame clones and misses some; the assay was immunoSEQ multiplex PCR. The repertoire holds 210,000 or so clones, with 60% to 80% as singletons. Source material: PBMCs. The receptors shown here come from a man aged 18 to 35 in good health and CMV-seronegative.

The chain combines TRBV19 with TRBJ2-3; 9 bases line up with TRBD2. There are 14 residues in the CDR3. The germline V gene has CDR1 LNHDA and CDR2 SQIVND (reference sequence). V lost 9 bases and J lost 4; bases outside the gene matches: 8. The CDR3 bases are TGTGCCAGCAATATAGCGGGAGTACCAGATACGCAGTATTTT. Translation: CASNIAGVPDTQYF.

In DNA form, the CDR3 reads TGTGCCAGCAGCCCTCGGGGGTCCTACGAGCAGTACTTC. This translates into CASSPRGSYEQYF. The J gene is TRBJ2-7, the V gene TRBV7-2, with D perhaps matching TRBD2 (6 bases). This CDR3 spans 13 amino acids. Between the trimmed V and J ends, which lost 5 bases and 1 base, there was a span of 9 bases. Per the germline V gene, CDR1 is SGHTA and CDR2 is FQGNSA.

The chain has TRBV2 and TRBJ1-2; a possible D gene is TRBD1 (5 bases). The ends were cut back, 4 bases at V and 4 bases at J, with 13 bases in the middle. Germline V CDR1 and CDR2: SNHLY, FYNNEI. The CDR3 length is 14 residues. CDR3 protein: CASSVGQGGYGYTF. The CDR3 DNA reads TGTGCCAGCAGTGTCGGGCAGGGAGGCTATGGCTACACCTTC.

The genes are TRBV5-1 and TRBJ2-2; 8 nucleotides agree with TRBD1. This CDR3 has 16 amino acids. The V segment lost 2 bases and the J segment 0 bases; nucleotides outside the gene matches: 3. Germline V gene sequence: CDR1 SGHRS, CDR2 YFSETQ. DNA of the CDR3: TGCGCCAGCAGCTTACGGACAGGGCCGAACACCGGGGAGCTGTTTTTT. It codes for CASSLRTGPNTGELFF.

The chain uses TRBV7-2 and TRBJ2-3, with D perhaps TRBD1 (5 bases). The CDR3 runs 14 residues. Between the trimmed V and J ends, which lost 5 bases and 2 bases, there was a span of 11 bases. Germline-derived CDR1 and CDR2 are SGHTA and FQGNSA. DNA for the CDR3: TGTGCCAGCAGCCCCCGCAGGGCCACAGATACGCAGTATTTT. Its translation: CASSPRRATDTQYF.

This clone has just a few counts. The chain combines TRBV6-4 with TRBJ2-1; 8 bases are a match to TRBD2. The CDR3 runs 15 residues. The germline CDR1 and CDR2 sequences are MRHNA and SNTAGT. J gave up 0 bases and V 3 bases, and 1 base lay outside the gene matches. The CDR3: CASSESGGSYNEQFF. In nucleotides, the CDR3 is TGTGCCAGCAGTGAAAGCGGGGGCTCCTACAATGAGCAGTTCTTC.

The chain links TRBV2 to TRBJ2-1, with 10 positions matching TRBD2. Germline lookup yields CDR1 SNHLY and CDR2 FYNNEI. The CDR3 is 15 amino acids. Trimming removed 7 bases from V and 0 bases from J; junction bases left unmatched: 3. CDR3 nucleotide sequence: TGTGCCAGCACCCCTAGCGGGAGCTCCTACAATGAGCAGTTCTTC. It yields the protein CASTPSGSSYNEQFF.

This clone was detected only a few times. The rearrangement links TRBV19 to TRBJ2-3, with 10 nucleotides matching TRBD2. Germline-derived CDR1 and CDR2 are LNHDA and SQIVND (reference sequence). V lost 4 bases to trimming and J lost 1 base; unmatched junction nucleotides: 11. CDR3 length: 18 residues. The CDR3: CASSKSRALAGGTDTQYF. For the CDR3, the DNA is TGTGCCAGTAGTAAGTCCAGGGCTCTAGCGGGAGGCACAGATACGCAGTATTTT.

This clone was detected a few times. The J gene is TRBJ2-2, the V gene TRBV6-5, with D tentatively TRBD2 (6 bases). Germline loops: CDR1 MNHEY, CDR2 SVGAGI. Trimming removed 4 bases from V and 5 bases from J, with 14 bases in between. This CDR3 is built from 15 residues. The chain's CDR3 is CASSLILASTGELFF. Written as DNA, the CDR3 is TGTGCCAGCAGTTTAATACTAGCTAGTACCGGGGAGCTGTTTTTT.

This clone was picked up a small number of times. The V gene is TRBV7-3, the J gene TRBJ1-6; D might be TRBD1 (6 bases). V was shortened by 5 bases and J by 8 bases, with 13 bases between the two germline ends. The CDR3 extends over 14 amino acids. CDR1 and CDR2 from the germline V gene are SGHTA and FQGTGA. The CDR3 is CASSPQGRDSPLHF. The DNA of the CDR3 is TGTGCCAGCAGCCCGCAGGGGAGGGATTCACCCCTCCACTTT. Together with reference TRBV7-3 and TRBJ1-6, the CDR3 gives the full variable domain: GAGVSQTPSNKVTEKGKYVELRCDPISGHTALYWYRQSLGQGPEFLIYFQGTGAADDSGLPNDRFFAVRPEGSVSTLKIQRTERGDSAVYLCASSPQGRDSPLHFGNGTRLTVT.

The V gene is TRBV28, the J gene TRBJ1-2, with D possibly TRBD1 on 5 matching bases. The V end was cut by 6 bases, the J end by 4 bases, with 9 bases between. CDR3 length: 12 residues. Looked up from germline, CDR1 is MDHEN and CDR2 is SYDVKM. CDR3 nucleotides: TGTGCCAGCAGCGCGGACATCTATGGCTACACCTTC. It is translated as CASSADIYGYTF.

This sequence joins TRBV5-1 and TRBJ2-5; 12 bases align to TRBD2. CDR1 and CDR2 (germline): SGHRS, YFSETQ. CDR3 length equals 15 residues. V lost 3 bases and J lost 4; bases outside the gene matches: 4. The CDR3 sequence: CASSSRTSGAETQYF. Here the CDR3 DNA reads TGCGCCAGCAGCTCAAGGACTAGCGGGGCAGAGACCCAGTACTTC.

The chain joins TRBV2 to TRBJ2-7, with D perhaps matching TRBD2 (5 bases). There are 16 residues in the CDR3. Germline CDR1 is SNHLY and CDR2 is FYNNEI. V lost 0 bases and J lost 0, with 12 bases in between. The CDR3 protein is CASSEALSASSYEQYF. The CDR3 nucleotides are TGTGCCAGCAGTGAAGCGCTTAGCGCTAGCTCCTACGAGCAGTACTTC.

This clone was seen only once. The chain combines TRBV18 with TRBJ2-5, with 7 positions matching TRBD1. The V gene end was trimmed by 2 bases and the J gene end by 5 bases; junction bases not matched to a gene: 11. The CDR3 runs to 16 residues. The germline V gene has CDR1 KGHSH and CDR2 LQKENI. This CDR3 reads CASSPTSGTAGETQYF. The CDR3 DNA reads as TGTGCCAGCTCACCAACTTCCGGGACAGCAGGCGAGACCCAGTACTTC.

This sequence joins TRBV6-5 and TRBJ1-1; 8 nucleotides line up with TRBD1. Germline V gene lookup returns CDR1 MNHEY and CDR2 SVGAGI. The junction had 10 bases not matched to a gene; V was cut back by 7 bases and J by 6 bases. CDR3 size: 14 residues. The CDR3 DNA reads TGTGCCAGCACCGAGCAGGGGGCGATCGCTGAAGCTTTCTTT. This translates into CASTEQGAIAEAFF.

About this clone: This sample includes further DNA sequences coding for the same CDR3. The gene calls are TRBV7-9 and TRBJ2-3; D call uncertain. The CDR3 sequence is 12 residues long. The V gene's germline CDR1 is SEHNR and CDR2 FQNEAQ (reference sequence). Trimming left V 2 bases short and J 4 bases short, with 4 bases between. The CDR3 loop is CASSLLSDTQYF. The CDR3 nucleotides read TGTGCCAGCAGCTTACTTTCAGATACGCAGTATTTT.

V is TRBV7-2 and J is TRBJ2-6; 8 bases agree with TRBD1. From germline, CDR1 is SGHTA and CDR2 FQGNSA. The trim removed 3 bases at V and 2 bases at J, leaving 3 bases unmatched. The CDR3 totals 16 residues. CDR3 amino acids: CASSLTGVPGANVLTF. In DNA, the CDR3 is TGTGCCAGCAGCTTGACAGGGGTTCCTGGGGCCAACGTCCTGACTTTC. Together with reference TRBV7-2 and TRBJ2-6, the CDR3 gives the full variable domain: GAGVSQSPSNKVTEKGKDVELRCDPISGHTALYWYRQSLGQGLEFLIYFQGNSAPDKSGLPSDRFSAERTGGSVSTLTIQRTQQEDSAVYLCASSLTGVPGANVLTFGAGSRLTVL.

The chain employs TRBV2 and TRBJ2-1; 11 positions match TRBD1. Germline V CDR1 and CDR2: SNHLY, FYNNEI. The V segment lost 6 bases and the J segment 7 bases; nucleotides outside the gene matches: 8. CDR3 length: 15 amino acids. The CDR3 region has the DNA TGTGCCAGCAGCTCCGGGACAGGGGGGCCGAATGAGCAGTTCTTC. It translates to CASSSGTGGPNEQFF. Based on the CDR3 plus reference TRBV2 and TRBJ2-1, the full variable domain is EPEVTQTPSHQVTQMGQEVILRCVPISNHLYFYWYRQILGQKVEFLVSFYNNEISEKSEIFDDQFSVERPDGSNFTLKIRSTKLEDSAMYFCASSSGTGGPNEQFFGPGTRLTVL.